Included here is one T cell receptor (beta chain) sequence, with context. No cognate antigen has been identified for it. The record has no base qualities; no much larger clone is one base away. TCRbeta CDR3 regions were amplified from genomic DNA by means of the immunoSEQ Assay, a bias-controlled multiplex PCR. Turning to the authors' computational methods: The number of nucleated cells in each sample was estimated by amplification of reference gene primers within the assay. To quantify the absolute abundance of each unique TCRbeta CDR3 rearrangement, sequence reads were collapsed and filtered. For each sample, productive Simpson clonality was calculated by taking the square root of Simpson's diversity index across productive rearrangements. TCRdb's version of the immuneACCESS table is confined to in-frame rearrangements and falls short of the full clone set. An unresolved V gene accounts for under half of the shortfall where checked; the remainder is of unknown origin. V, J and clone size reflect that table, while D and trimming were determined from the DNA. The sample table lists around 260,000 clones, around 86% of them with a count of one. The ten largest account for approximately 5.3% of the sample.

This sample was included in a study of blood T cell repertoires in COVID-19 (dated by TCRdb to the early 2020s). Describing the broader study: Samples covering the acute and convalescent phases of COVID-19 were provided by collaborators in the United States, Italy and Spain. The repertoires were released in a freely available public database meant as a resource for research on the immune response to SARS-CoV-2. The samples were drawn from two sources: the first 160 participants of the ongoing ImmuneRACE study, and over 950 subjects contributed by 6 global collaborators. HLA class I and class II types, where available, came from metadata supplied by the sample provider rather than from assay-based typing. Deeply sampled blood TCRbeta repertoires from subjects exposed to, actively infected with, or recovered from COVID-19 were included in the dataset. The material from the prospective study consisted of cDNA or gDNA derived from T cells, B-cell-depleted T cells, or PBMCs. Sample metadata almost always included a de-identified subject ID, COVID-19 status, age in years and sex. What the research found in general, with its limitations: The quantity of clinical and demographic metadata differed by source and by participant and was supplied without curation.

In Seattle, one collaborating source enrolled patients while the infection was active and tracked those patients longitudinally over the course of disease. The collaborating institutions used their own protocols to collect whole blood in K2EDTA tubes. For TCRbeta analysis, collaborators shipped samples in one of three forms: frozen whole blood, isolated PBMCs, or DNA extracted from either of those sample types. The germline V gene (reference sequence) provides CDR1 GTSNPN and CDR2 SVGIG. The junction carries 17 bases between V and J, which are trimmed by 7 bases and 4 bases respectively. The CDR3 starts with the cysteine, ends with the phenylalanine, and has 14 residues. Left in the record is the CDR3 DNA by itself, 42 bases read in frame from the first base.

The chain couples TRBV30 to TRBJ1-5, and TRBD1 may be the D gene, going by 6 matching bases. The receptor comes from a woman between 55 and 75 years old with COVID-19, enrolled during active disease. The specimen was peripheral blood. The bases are TGTGCCTTCCAACTCGACAGGCTTAATCAGCCCCAGCATTTT. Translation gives CAFQLDRLNQPQHF.